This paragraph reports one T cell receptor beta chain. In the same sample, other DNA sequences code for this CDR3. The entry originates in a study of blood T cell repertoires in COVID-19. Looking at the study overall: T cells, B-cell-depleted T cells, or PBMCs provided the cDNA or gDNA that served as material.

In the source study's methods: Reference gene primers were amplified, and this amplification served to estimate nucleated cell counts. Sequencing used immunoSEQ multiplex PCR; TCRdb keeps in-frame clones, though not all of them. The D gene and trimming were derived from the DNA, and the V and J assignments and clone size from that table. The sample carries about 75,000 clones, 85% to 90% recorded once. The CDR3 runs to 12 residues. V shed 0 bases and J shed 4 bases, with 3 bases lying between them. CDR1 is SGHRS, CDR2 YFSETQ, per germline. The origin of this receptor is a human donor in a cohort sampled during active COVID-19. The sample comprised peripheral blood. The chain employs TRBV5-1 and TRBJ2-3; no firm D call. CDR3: CASSLASDTQYF. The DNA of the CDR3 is TGCGCCAGCAGCTTGGCTTCAGATACGCAGTATTTT.